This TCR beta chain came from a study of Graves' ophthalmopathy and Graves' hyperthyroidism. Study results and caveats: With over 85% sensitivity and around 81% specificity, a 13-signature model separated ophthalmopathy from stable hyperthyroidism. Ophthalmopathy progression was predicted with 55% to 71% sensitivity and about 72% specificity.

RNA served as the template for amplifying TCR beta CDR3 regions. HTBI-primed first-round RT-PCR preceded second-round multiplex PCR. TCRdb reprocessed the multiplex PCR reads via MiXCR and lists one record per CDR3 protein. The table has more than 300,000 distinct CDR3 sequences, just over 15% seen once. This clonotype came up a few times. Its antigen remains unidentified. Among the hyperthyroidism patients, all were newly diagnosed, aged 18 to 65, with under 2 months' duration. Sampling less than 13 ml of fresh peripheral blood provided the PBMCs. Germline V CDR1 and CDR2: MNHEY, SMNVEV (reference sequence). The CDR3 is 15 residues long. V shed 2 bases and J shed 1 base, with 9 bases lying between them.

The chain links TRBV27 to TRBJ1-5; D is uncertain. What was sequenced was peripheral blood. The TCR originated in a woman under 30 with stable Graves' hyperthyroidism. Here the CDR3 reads CASSLQAGSNQPQHF. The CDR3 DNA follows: TGTGCCAGCAGTTTACAGGCGGGGAGCAATCAGCCCCAGCATTTT.